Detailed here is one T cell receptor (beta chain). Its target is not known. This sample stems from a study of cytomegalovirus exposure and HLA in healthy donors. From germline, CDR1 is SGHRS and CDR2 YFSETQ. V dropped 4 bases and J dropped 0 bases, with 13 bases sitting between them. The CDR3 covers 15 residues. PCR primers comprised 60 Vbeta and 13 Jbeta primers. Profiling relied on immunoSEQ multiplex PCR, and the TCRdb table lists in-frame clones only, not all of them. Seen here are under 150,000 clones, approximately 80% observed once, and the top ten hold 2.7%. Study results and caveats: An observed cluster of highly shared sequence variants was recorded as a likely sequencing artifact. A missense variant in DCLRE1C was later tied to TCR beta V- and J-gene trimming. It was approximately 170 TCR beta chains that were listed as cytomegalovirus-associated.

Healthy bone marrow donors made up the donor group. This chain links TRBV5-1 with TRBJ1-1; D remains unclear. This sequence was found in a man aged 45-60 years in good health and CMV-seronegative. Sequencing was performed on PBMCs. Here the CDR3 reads CASSLVSVLNTEAFF. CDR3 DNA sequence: TGCGCCAGCAGCCTAGTTTCTGTCCTGAACACTGAAGCTTTCTTT. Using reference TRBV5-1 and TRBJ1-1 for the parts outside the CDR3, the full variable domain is KAGVTQTPRYLIKTRGQQVTLSCSPISGHRSVSWYQQTPGQGLQFLFEYFSETQRNKGNFPGRFSGRQFSNSRSEMNVSTLELGDSALYLCASSLVSVLNTEAFFGQGTRLTVV.